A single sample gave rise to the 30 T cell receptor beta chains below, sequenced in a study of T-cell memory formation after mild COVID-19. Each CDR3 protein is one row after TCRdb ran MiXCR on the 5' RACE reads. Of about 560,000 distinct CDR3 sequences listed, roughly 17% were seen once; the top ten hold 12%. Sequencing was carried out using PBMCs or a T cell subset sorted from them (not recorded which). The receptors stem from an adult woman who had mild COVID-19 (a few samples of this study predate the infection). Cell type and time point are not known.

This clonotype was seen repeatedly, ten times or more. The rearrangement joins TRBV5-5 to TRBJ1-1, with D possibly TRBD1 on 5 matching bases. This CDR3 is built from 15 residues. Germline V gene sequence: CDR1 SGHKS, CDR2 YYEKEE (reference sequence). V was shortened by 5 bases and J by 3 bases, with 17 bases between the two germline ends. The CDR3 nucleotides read TGTGCCAGCAGATCGGAGGGCAGGGTGCACACTGAAGCTTTCTTT. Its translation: CASRSEGRVHTEAFF.

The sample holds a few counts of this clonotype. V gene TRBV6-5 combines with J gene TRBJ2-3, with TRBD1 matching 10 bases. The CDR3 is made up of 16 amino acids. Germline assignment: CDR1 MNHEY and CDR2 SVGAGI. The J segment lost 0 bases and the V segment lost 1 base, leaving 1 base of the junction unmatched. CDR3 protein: CASSYWTGGSTDTQYF. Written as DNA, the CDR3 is TGTGCCAGCAGTTACTGGACAGGGGGGAGCACAGATACGCAGTATTTT.

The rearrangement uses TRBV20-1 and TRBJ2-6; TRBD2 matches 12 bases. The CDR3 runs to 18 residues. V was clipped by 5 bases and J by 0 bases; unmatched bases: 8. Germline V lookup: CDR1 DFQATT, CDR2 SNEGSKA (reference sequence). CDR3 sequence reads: CSAVQGLAGTSGANVLTF. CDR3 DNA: TGCAGTGCTGTTCAAGGACTAGCGGGGACCTCTGGGGCCAACGTCCTGACTTTC.

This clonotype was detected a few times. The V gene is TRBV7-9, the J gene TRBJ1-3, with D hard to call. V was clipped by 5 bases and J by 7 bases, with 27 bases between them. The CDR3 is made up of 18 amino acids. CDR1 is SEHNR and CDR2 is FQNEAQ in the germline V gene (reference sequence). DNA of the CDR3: TGTGCCAGCAGCAGCGAGGACGAGGTGTTGGTGGTTGGGAACACCATATATTTT. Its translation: CASSSEDEVLVVGNTIYF. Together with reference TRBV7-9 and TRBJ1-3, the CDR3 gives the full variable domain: DTGVSQNPRHKITKRGQNVTFRCDPISEHNRLYWYRQTLGQGPEFLTYFQNEAQLEKSRLLSDRFSAERPKGSFSTLEIQRTEQGDSAMYLCASSSEDEVLVVGNTIYFGEGSWLTVV.

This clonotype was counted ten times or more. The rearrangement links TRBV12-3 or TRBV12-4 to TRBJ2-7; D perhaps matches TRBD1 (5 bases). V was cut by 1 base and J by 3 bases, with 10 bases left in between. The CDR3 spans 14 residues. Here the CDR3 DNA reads TGTGCCAGCAGTTTAGTAGGGGCGGACTACGAGCAGTACTTC. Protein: CASSLVGADYEQYF.

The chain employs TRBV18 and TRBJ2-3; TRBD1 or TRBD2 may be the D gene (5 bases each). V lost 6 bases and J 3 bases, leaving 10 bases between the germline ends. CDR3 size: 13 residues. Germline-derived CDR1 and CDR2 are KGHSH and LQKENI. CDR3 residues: CASSIRETDTQYF. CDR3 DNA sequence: TGTGCCAGCTCCATCAGGGAGACAGATACGCAGTATTTT. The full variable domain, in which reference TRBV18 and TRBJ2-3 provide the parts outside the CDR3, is NAGVMQNPRHLVRRRGQEARLRCSPMKGHSHVYWYRQLPEEGLKFMVYLQKENIIDESGMPKERFSAEFPKEGPSILRIQQVVRGDSAAYFCASSIRETDTQYFGPGTRLTVL.

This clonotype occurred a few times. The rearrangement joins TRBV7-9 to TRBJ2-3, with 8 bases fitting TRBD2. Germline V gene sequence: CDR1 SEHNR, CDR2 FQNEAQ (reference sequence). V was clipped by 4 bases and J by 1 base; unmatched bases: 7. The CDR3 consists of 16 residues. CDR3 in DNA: TGTGCCAGCAGCTACCCCACTAGCGGACGCACAGATACGCAGTATTTT. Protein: CASSYPTSGRTDTQYF.

CDR3 nucleotide sequence: TGCAGTGCCGGGTGGGGGACCACTGAAGCTTTCTTT. The encoded protein is CSAGWGTTEAFF. The chain has TRBV20-1 and TRBJ1-1; D possibly corresponds to TRBD1 (5 bases). The CDR3 loop spans 12 amino acids. Germline-derived CDR1 and CDR2 are DFQATT and SNEGSKA (reference sequence). V dropped 6 bases and J dropped 4 bases, with 12 bases sitting between them.

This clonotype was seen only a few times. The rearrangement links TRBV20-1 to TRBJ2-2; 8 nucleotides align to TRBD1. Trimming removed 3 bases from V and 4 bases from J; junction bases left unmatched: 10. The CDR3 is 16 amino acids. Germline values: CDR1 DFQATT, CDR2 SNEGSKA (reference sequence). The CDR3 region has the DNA TGCAGTGCTAGGCCGACAGGGGTTTGGGGCACCGGGGAGCTGTTTTTT. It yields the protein CSARPTGVWGTGELFF.

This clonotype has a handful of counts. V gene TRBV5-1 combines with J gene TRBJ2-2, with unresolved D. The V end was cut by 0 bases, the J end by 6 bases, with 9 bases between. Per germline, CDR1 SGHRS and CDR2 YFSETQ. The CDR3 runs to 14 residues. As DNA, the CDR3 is TGCGCCAGCAGCTTGGGACATGGCGCCGGGGAGCTGTTTTTT. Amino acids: CASSLGHGAGELFF.

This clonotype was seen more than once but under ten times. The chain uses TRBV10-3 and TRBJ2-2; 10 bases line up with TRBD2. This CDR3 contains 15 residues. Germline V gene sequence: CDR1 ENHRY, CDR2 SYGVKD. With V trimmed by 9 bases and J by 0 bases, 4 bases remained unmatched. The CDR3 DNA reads TGTGCCATACTTAGCGGGGGGTCGAACACCGGGGAGCTGTTTTTT. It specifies CAILSGGSNTGELFF.

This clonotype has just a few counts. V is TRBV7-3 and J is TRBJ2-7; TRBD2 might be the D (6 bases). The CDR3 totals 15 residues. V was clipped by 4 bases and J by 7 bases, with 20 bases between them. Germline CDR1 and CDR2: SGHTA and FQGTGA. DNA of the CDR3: TGTGCCAGCAGCTCAAGCCCGGGACTCCTGGCTGAGCAGTACTTC. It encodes CASSSSPGLLAEQYF.

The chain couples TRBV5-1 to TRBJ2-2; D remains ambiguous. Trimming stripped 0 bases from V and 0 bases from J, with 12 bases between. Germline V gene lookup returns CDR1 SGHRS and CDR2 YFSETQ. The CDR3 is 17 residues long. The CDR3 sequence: CASSLGGTVANTGELFF. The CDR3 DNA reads TGCGCCAGCAGCTTGGGGGGAACAGTCGCGAACACCGGGGAGCTGTTTTTT.

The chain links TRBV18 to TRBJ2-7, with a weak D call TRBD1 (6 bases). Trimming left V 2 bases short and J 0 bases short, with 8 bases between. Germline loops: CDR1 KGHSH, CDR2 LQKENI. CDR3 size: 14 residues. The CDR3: CASSPNRVSYEQYF. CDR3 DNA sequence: TGTGCCAGCTCACCAAACAGGGTCTCCTACGAGCAGTACTTC.

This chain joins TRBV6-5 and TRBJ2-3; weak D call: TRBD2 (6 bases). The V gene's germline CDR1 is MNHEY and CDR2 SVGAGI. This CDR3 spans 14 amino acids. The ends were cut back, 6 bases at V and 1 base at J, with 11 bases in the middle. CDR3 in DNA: TGTGCCAGCAGGACGGGGGACCGCACAGATACGCAGTATTTT. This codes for CASRTGDRTDTQYF.

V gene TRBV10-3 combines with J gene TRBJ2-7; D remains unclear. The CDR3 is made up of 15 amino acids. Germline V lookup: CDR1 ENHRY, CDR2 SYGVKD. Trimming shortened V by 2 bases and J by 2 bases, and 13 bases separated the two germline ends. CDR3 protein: CAISEMLQHAYEQYF. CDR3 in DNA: TGTGCCATCAGTGAGATGCTCCAACATGCCTACGAGCAGTACTTC.

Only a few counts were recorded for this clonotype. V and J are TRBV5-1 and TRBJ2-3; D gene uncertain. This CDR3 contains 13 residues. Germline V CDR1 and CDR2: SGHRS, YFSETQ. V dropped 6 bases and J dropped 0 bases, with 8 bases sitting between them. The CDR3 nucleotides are TGCGCCAGCATGCGCGGAAGCACAGATACGCAGTATTTT. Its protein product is CASMRGSTDTQYF.

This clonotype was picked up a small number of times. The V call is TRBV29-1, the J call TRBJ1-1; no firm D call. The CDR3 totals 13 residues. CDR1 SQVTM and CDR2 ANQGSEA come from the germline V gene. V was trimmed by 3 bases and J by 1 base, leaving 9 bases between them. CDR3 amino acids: CSVEMDSNTEAFF. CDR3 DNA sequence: TGCAGCGTTGAGATGGACTCGAACACTGAAGCTTTCTTT.

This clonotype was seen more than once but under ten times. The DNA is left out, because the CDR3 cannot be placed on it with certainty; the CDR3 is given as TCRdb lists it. The CDR3 region is CASSLEGFRHFGPGRLDTQYF. V is TRBV5-6 and J is TRBJ2-3; the DNA was not used to check the table's D call, TRBD2. The CDR3 is 21 amino acids in total, end residues counted. Germline CDR1 reads SGHDT; CDR2 reads YYEEEE.

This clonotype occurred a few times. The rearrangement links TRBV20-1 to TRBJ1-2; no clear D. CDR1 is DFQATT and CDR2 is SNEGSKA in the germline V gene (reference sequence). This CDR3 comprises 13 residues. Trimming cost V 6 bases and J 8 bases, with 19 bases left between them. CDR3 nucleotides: TGCAGTGCCCTCCGGGAAAAGGTGTACGGCTACACCTTC. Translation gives CSALREKVYGYTF.

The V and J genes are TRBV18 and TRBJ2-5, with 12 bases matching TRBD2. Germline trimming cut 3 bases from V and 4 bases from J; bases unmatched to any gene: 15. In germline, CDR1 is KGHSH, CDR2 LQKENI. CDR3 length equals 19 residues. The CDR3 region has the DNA TGTGCCAGCTCACCCAACCCCCGGACTAGCGGGATCCTAGGAGAGACCCAGTACTTC. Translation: CASSPNPRTSGILGETQYF.

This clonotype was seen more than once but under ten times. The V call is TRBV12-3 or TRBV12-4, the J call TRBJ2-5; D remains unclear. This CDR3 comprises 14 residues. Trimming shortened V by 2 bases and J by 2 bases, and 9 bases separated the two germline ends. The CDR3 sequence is CASSLSAGQETQYF. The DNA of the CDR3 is TGTGCCAGCAGTTTATCGGCAGGTCAAGAGACCCAGTACTTC.

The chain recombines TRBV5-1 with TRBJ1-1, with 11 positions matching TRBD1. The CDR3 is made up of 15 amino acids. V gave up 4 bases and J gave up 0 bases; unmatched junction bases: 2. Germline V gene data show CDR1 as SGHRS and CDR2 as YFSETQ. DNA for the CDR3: TGCGCCAGCAGCAAGGACAGGGGGCTGAACACTGAAGCTTTCTTT. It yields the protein CASSKDRGLNTEAFF.

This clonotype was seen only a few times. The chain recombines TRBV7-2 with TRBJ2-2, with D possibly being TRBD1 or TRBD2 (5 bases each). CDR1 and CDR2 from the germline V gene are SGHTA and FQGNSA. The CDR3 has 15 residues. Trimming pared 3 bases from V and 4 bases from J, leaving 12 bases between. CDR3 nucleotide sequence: TGTGCCAGCAGCTTTTATGGGGGACCCACCGGGGAGCTGTTTTTT. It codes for CASSFYGGPTGELFF.

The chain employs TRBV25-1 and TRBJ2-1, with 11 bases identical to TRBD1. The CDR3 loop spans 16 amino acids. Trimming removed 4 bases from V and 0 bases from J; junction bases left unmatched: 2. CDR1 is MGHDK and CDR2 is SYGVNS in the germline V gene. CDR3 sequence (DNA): TGTGCCAGCAGTGGGGACAGGGGGAGCTCCTACAATGAGCAGTTCTTC. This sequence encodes CASSGDRGSSYNEQFF.

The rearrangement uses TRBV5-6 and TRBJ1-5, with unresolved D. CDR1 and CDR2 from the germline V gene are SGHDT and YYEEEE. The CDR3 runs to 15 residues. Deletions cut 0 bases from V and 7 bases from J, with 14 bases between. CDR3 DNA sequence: TGTGCCAGCAGCTTGGGACCTCAAGGAGGACAGCCCCAGCATTTT. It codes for CASSLGPQGGQPQHF.

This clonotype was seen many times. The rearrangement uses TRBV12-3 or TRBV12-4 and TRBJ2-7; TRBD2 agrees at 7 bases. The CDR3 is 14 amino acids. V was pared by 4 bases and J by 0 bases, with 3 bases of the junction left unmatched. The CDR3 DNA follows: TGTGCCAGCAGTTCTCGGGACTACTCCTACGAGCAGTACTTC. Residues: CASSSRDYSYEQYF.

The CDR3 here is CASIRGRDGRRETQYF. CDR3 nucleotides: TGTGCCAGCATCCGAGGGCGGGACGGGAGGAGAGAGACCCAGTACTTC. This chain connects TRBV7-8 to TRBJ2-5, with 7 bases that match TRBD2. CDR3 size: 16 residues. The V gene's germline CDR1 is SGHVS and CDR2 FQNEAQ. Trimming took 7 bases from V and 4 from J; bases not matched to a gene: 15. The whole variable domain, filled in from reference TRBV7-8 and TRBJ2-5, reads GAGVSQSPRYKVAKRGQDVALRCDPISGHVSLFWYQQALGQGPEFLTYFQNEAQLDKSGLPSDRFFAERPEGSVSTLKIQRTQQEDSAVYLCASIRGRDGRRETQYFGPGTRLLVL.

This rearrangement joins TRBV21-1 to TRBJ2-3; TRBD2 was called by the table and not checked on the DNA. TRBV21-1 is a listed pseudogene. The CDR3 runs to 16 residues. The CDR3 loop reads CASSKGALAARDTQYF. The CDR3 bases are TGTGCCAGCAGCAAGGGGGCACTAGCCGCTAGAGATACGCAGTATTTT.

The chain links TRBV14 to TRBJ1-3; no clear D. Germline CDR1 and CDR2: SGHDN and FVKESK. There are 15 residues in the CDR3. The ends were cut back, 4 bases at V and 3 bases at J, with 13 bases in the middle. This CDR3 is CASSLPGLGGNTIYF. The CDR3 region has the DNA TGTGCCAGCAGCCTACCGGGGTTGGGTGGAAACACCATATATTTT.